Listed below are T cell receptor beta chains from one sample, sequenced in a study of blood T cell repertoires in COVID-19. TCRdb keeps only in-frame clones here, not all; method: immunoSEQ multiplex PCR. In the table there are about 99,000 clones, more than 65% of which are singletons. The sequencing sample was made of peripheral blood. All receptors come from a woman of 80 years or more with active or convalescent COVID-19. Both conserved end residues are part of each CDR3.

V | CDR3
TRBV18 | CASSPGTADNSPLHF
TRBV4-3 | CASSQEIRETQYF
TRBV7-6 | CASSLVAGRGNEQFF
TRBV6-2/TRBV6-3 | CASSSGWTSGIIETQYF
TRBV2 | CASRRAPNTGELFF
TRBV4-3 | CASSQQSSGSPYEQYF
TRBV5-1 | CASSGTGRIEETQYF
TRBV7-9 | CASSSWGTAAYEQYF
TRBV6-6 | CASSYSAGQTNSPLHF
TRBV10-2 | CASSETGRDTQYF
TRBV7-3 | CASSATGGSEAFF
TRBV11-2 | CASSVDLAGRGDTQYF
TRBV7-9 | CASSSNQDRENTEAFF
TRBV19 | CASSIMGRWQFF
TRBV9 | CASSVQGFTHQETQYF
TRBV7-2 | CASSLAARAVTGELFF
TRBV7-9 | CASSPGVSGNTIYF
TRBV5-6 | CASSLVSTADEQFF
TRBV15 | CATSSDRGRGTEAFF
TRBV6-6 | CASRFRVGETQYF
TRBV6-2/TRBV6-3 | CASSPSVEGGNQPQHF
TRBV19 | CASSKETFGETQYF
TRBV6-5 | CASSYMRGRGTEAFF